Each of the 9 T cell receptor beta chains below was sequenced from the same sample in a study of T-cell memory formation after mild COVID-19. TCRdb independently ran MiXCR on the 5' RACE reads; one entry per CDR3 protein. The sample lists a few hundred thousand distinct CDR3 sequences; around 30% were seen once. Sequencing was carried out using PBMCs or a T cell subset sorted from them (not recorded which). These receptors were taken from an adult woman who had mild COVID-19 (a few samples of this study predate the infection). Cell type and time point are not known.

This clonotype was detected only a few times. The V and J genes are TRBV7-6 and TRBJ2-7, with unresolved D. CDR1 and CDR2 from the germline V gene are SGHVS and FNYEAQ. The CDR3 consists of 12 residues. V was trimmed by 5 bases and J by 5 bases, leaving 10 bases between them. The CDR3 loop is CASSPTQNEQYF. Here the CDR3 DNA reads TGTGCCAGCAGCCCGACTCAAAACGAGCAGTACTTC.

The CDR3 region has the DNA TGCAGTGCTAGAGGAGGCAGCGGAATCTACAATGAGCAGTTCTTC. Translating it yields CSARGGSGIYNEQFF. This sequence joins TRBV20-1 and TRBJ2-1, with a possible D match to TRBD2 (5 bases). Germline V CDR1 and CDR2: DFQATT, SNEGSKA (reference sequence). The CDR3 totals 15 residues. Trimming removed 1 base at V and 3 bases at J, with 13 bases between.

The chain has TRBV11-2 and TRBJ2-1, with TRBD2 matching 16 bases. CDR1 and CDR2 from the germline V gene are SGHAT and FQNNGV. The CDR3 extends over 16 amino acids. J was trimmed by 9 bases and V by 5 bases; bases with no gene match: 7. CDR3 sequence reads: CASSKGLAGGLAEQFF. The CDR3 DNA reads TGTGCCAGCAGCAAGGGACTAGCGGGGGGGCTCGCTGAGCAGTTCTTC.

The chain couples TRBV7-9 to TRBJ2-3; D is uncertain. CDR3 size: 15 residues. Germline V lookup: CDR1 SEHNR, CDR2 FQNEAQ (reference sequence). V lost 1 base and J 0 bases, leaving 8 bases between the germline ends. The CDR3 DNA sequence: TGTGCCAGCAGCTTAGTTGTGAGGAGCACAGATACGCAGTATTTT. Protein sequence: CASSLVVRSTDTQYF. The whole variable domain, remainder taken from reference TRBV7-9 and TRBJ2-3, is DTGVSQNPRHKITKRGQNVTFRCDPISEHNRLYWYRQTLGQGPEFLTYFQNEAQLEKSRLLSDRFSAERPKGSFSTLEIQRTEQGDSAMYLCASSLVVRSTDTQYFGPGTRLTVL.

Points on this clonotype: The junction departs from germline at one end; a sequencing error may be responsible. The CDR3 is CSVAGVPSSYNELFF. The CDR3 DNA reads TGCAGCGTAGCCGGGGTCCCAAGCTCCTACAATGAGCTGTTCTTC. The V call is TRBV29-1, the J call TRBJ2-1, with a tentative D call TRBD2 (5 bases). The germline gives CDR1 SQVTM, CDR2 ANQGSEA. The CDR3 length is 15 residues.

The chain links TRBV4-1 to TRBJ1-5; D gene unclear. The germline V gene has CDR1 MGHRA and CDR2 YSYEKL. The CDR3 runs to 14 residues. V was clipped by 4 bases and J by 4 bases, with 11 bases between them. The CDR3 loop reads CASSPTVGNQPQHF. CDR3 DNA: TGCGCCAGCAGCCCGACTGTTGGGAATCAGCCCCAGCATTTT.

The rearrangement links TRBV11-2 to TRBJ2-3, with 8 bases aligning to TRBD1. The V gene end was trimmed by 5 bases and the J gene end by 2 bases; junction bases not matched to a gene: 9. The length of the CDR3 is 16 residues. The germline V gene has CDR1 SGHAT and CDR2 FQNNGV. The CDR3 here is CASSPQGATNTDTQYF. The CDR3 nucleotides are TGTGCCAGCAGCCCCCAGGGGGCCACAAACACAGATACGCAGTATTTT. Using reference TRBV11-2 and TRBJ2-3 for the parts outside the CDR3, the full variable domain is EAGVAQSPRYKIIEKRQSVAFWCNPISGHATLYWYQQILGQGPKLLIQFQNNGVVDDSQLPKDRFSAERLKGVDSTLKIQPAKLEDSAVYLCASSPQGATNTDTQYFGPGTRLTVL.

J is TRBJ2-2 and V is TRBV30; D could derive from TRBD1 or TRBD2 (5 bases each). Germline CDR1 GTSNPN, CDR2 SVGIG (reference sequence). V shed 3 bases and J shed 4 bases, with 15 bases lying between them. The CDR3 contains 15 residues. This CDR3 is CAWSTGRPITGELFF. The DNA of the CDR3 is TGTGCCTGGAGCACGGGACGGCCGATCACCGGGGAGCTGTTTTTT.

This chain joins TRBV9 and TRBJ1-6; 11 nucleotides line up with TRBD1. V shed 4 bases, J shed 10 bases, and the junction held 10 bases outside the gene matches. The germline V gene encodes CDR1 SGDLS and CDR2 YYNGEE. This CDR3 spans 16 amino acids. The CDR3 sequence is CASSPRGQGGESPLHF. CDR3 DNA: TGTGCCAGCAGCCCTCGGGGACAGGGGGGCGAATCACCCCTCCACTTT.